The 9 T cell receptor beta chains given below trace back to one sample, sequenced in a study of blood T cell repertoires in COVID-19. Sequencing used immunoSEQ multiplex PCR; TCRdb keeps in-frame clones, though not all of them. The sample holds hundreds of thousands of clones, roughly 85% seen once. The sequenced material came from peripheral blood. All receptors derive from a middle-aged man with active or convalescent COVID-19.

The chain recombines TRBV30 with TRBJ2-7; TRBD1 matches 8 bases. CDR3 length: 15 amino acids. With V trimmed by 1 base and J by 6 bases, 11 bases remained unmatched. CDR1 is GTSNPN, CDR2 SVGIG, per germline (reference sequence). The DNA of the CDR3 is TGTGCCTGGAGTGAGCCGACAGGGGCTCGGGGCGAGCAGTACTTC. This encodes CAWSEPTGARGEQYF.

This chain joins TRBV28 and TRBJ2-7, with TRBD1 matching over 9 bases. This CDR3 has 16 amino acids. Losses at the gene ends were 6 bases for V and 5 bases for J; bases not matched to a gene: 14. Germline CDR1 is MDHEN and CDR2 is SYDVKM. The CDR3 bases are TGTGCCAGCAGCCAGTCCCGGGACAGGGCTTACCACGAGCAGTACTTC. Encoded protein: CASSQSRDRAYHEQYF.

This rearrangement joins TRBV19 to TRBJ2-7; 9 bases agree with TRBD1. The trim removed 6 bases at V and 3 bases at J, leaving 6 bases unmatched. Germline CDR1 LNHDA, CDR2 SQIVND (reference sequence). The CDR3 runs 14 residues. Here the CDR3 reads CASSPRGQGYEQYF. The CDR3, as DNA: TGTGCCAGTAGCCCAAGGGGACAGGGCTACGAGCAGTACTTC. Looking up the rest from reference TRBV19 and TRBJ2-7 gives the full variable domain: DGGITQSPKYLFRKEGQNVTLSCEQNLNHDAMYWYRQDPGQGLRLIYYSQIVNDFQKGDIAEGYSVSREKKESFPLTVTSAQKNPTAFYLCASSPRGQGYEQYFGPGTRLTVT.

As DNA, the CDR3 is TGCAGCGTACGCAGGGGGAACACCGGGGAGCTGTTTTTT. Its protein product is CSVRRGNTGELFF. The chain carries TRBV29-1 and TRBJ2-2; D is possibly TRBD1 (6 bases). The germline V and J ends were trimmed by 6 bases and 1 base, with 9 bases remaining between them. Germline values: CDR1 SQVTM, CDR2 ANQGSEA. The CDR3 runs to 13 residues.

This clone came up a few times. The chain recombines TRBV30 with TRBJ1-3; the D is unclear. The CDR3 length is 15 residues. The V end was cut by 2 bases, the J end by 0 bases, with 11 bases between. In germline, CDR1 is GTSNPN, CDR2 SVGIG (reference sequence). The DNA of the CDR3 is TGTGCCTGGAGTTCTGAGGGCCGCTCTGGAAACACCATATATTTT. Amino acid sequence: CAWSSEGRSGNTIYF.

The gene calls are TRBV6-1 and TRBJ1-4; D is perhaps TRBD1 (6 bases). In germline, CDR1 is MNHNS, CDR2 SASEGT. The CDR3 extends over 15 amino acids. Trimming removed 2 bases from V and 8 bases from J, with 15 bases in between. CDR3 amino acids: CASSELTGTTEKLFF. The CDR3 DNA sequence: TGTGCCAGCAGTGAATTGACAGGAACAACCGAAAAACTGTTTTTT.

The chain has TRBV9 and TRBJ1-1; 7 positions match TRBD1. The CDR3 runs to 15 residues. The germline V gene has CDR1 SGDLS and CDR2 YYNGEE. V lost 0 bases, J lost 1 base, and 3 bases stayed unmatched. The CDR3 DNA sequence: TGTGCCAGCAGCGTAGAGGGACAGCGGAACACTGAAGCTTTCTTT. Translating gives CASSVEGQRNTEAFF.

This rearrangement joins TRBV9 to TRBJ2-3; D possibly corresponds to TRBD2 (6 bases). This CDR3 has 17 amino acids. V was shortened by 3 bases and J by 0 bases, with 17 bases between the two germline ends. Germline lookup yields CDR1 SGDLS and CDR2 YYNGEE. Written as DNA, the CDR3 is TGTGCCAGCAGCGGGACCGGACGGAGGGGTAGCACAGATACGCAGTATTTT. As protein: CASSGTGRRGSTDTQYF.

The J gene is TRBJ1-5, the V gene TRBV6-5; 7 bases map to TRBD1. The CDR3 loop spans 12 amino acids. V was pared by 6 bases and J by 5 bases, with 1 base of the junction left unmatched. Germline V gives CDR1 MNHEY, CDR2 SVGAGI. CDR3: CASSDRDQPQHF. The CDR3 DNA reads TGTGCCAGCAGCGACAGGGATCAGCCCCAGCATTTT.